This TCR beta chain derives from a study of identical twins. Study results and caveats: Invariant cells of the MAIT and iNKT types might have partly distorted the zero-insertion analyses. Models underpredicted monozygotic twin sharing of out-of-frame TCR alpha.

TCRdb re-analysed the 5' RACE reads in MiXCR, keeping a single row per CDR3 protein. The table shows fewer than 250,000 distinct CDR3 sequences, with about 7.5% occurring only once. Trimming at V came to 5 bases and at J to 0 bases, leaving 9 bases not matched to a gene. CDR3 length: 17 residues. CDR1 and CDR2 (germline): SGHAT, FQNNGV. This clonotype was recorded at least ten times. Antigen specificity is unknown. The sample also formed part of further work on yellow fever vaccine responses in identical twins. Per that paper: Twins' vaccine T cell responses were reported to seem partly convergent and partly personalized.

The TCR originated in a woman between 18 and 29 years old in good health. The chain couples TRBV11-2 to TRBJ1-4; 7 bases line up with TRBD1. The sample taken for sequencing was memory (CD45RO+) T cells sorted from blood. CDR3 nucleotides: TGTGCCAGCAGCACTAGGGCGCAGGGGGCAACTAATGAAAAACTGTTTTTT. It yields the protein CASSTRAQGATNEKLFF.